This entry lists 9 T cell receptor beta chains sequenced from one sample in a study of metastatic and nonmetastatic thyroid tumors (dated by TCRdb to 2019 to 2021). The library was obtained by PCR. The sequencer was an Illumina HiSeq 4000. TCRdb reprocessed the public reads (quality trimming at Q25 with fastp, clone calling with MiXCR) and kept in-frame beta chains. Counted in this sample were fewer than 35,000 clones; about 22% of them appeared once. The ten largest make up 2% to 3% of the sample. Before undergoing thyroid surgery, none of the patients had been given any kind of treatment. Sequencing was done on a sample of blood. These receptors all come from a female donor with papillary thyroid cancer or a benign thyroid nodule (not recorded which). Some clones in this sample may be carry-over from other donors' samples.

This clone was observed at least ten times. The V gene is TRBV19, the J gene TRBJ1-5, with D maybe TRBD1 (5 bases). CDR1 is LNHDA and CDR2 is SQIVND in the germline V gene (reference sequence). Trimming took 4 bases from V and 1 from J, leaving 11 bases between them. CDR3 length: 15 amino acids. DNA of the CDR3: TGTGCCAGTAGTACGCAGGACAACAGCAATCAGCCCCAGCATTTT. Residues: CASSTQDNSNQPQHF. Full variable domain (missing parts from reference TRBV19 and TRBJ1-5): DGGITQSPKYLFRKEGQNVTLSCEQNLNHDAMYWYRQDPGQGLRLIYYSQIVNDFQKGDIAEGYSVSREKKESFPLTVTSAQKNPTAFYLCASSTQDNSNQPQHFGDGTRLSIL.

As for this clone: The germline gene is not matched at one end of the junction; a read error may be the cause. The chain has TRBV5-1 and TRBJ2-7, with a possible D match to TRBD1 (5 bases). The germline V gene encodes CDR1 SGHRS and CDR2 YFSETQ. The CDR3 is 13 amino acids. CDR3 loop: CASRDKISFEHYF. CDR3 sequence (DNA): TGCGCCAGCAGGGACAAGATCTCCTTCGAGCATTACTTC.

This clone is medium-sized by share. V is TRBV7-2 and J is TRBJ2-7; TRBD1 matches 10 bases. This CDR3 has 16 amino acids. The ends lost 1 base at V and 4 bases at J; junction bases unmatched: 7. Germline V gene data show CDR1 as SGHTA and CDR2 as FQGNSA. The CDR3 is CASSLGETGGVYEQYF. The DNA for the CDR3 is TGTGCCAGCAGCTTAGGCGAGACAGGGGGCGTTTACGAGCAGTACTTC.

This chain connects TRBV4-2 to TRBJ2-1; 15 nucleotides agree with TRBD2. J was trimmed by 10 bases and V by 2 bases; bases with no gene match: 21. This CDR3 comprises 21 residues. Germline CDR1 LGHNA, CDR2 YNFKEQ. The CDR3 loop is CASSQPPGRTSGRAQGDEQFF. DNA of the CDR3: TGTGCCAGCAGCCAACCCCCAGGGCGGACTAGCGGGAGGGCCCAAGGGGACGAGCAGTTCTTC.

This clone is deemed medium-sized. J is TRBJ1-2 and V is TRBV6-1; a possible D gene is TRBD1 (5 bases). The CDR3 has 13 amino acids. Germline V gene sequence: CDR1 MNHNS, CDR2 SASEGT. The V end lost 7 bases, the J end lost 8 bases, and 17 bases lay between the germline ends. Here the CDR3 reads CASTPDTAGGYTF. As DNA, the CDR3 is TGTGCCAGCACCCCGGACACCGCGGGAGGCTACACCTTC.

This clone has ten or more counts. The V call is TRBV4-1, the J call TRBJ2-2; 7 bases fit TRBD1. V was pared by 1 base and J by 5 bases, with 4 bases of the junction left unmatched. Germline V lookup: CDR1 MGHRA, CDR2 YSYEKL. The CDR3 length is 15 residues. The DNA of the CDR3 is TGCGCCAGCAGCCAAGTAACAGGGGTTACCGGGGAGCTGTTTTTT. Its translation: CASSQVTGVTGELFF.

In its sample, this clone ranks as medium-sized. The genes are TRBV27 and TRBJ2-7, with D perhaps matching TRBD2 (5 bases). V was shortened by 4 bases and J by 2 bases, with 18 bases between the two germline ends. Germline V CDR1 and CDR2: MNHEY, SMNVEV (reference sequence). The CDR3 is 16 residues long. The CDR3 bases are TGTGCCAGCAGTTCCTCTGGAGCGGAGAAGGCCTACGAGCAGTACTTC. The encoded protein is CASSSSGAEKAYEQYF.

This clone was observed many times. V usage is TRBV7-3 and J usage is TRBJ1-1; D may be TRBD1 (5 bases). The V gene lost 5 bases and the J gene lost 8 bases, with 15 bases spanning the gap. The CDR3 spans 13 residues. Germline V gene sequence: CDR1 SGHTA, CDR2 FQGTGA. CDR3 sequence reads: CASSLHGGKEAFF. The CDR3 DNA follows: TGTGCCAGCAGCCTACATGGGGGAAAGGAAGCTTTCTTT.

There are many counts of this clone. The CDR3 loop reads CASSLNRLGADTQYF. The CDR3, as DNA: TGTGCCAGCAGTTTAAATAGGCTAGGGGCAGATACGCAGTATTTT. The chain links TRBV27 to TRBJ2-3; D is possibly TRBD1 (5 bases). V was shortened by 2 bases and J by 4 bases, with 13 bases between the two germline ends. This CDR3 comprises 15 residues. Germline values: CDR1 MNHEY, CDR2 SMNVEV (reference sequence).